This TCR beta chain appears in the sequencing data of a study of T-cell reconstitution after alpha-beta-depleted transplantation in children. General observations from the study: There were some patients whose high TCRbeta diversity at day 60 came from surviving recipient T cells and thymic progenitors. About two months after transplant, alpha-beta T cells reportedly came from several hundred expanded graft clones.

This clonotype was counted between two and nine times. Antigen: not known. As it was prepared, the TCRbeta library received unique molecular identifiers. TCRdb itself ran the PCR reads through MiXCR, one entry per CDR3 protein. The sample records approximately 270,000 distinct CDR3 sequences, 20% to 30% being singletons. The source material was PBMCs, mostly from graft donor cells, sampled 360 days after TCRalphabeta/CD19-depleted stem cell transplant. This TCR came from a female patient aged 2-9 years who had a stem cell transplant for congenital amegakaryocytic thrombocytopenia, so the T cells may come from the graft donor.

CDR3: CSAREAPSGYTF. The DNA for the CDR3 is TGCAGTGCTAGAGAGGCCCCCTCTGGCTACACCTTC. The chain joins TRBV20-1 to TRBJ1-2; unclear D gene. V was cut by 0 bases and J by 7 bases, with 9 bases left in between. This CDR3 is built from 12 residues. CDR1 is DFQATT and CDR2 is SNEGSKA in the germline V gene (reference sequence).